What follows describes a single T cell receptor (beta chain). Its antigen is not yet known. Base qualities are not provided; no much larger clone lies one nucleotide away. The sample is drawn from a study of blood T cell repertoires in COVID-19 (dated by TCRdb to about 2020). At the level of the whole study: Samples from collaborators originated in the United States, Italy and Spain and spanned both the acute and convalescent phases of COVID-19. Subjects who had been exposed to COVID-19, were actively infected with it, or had recovered from it provided the deeply sampled blood TCRbeta repertoires that made up the dataset. HLA class I and class II types, where available, came from metadata supplied by the sample provider rather than from assay-based typing. Samples were obtained from the ongoing ImmuneRACE study (first 160 participants) and from 1,254 subjects provided by 6 global collaborators. The prospective study material was composed of cDNA or gDNA derived from T cells, B-cell-depleted T cells, or PBMCs. The repertoires were released in a freely available public database meant as a resource for research on the immune response to SARS-CoV-2. Nearly every sample came with metadata listing a de-identified subject ID, COVID-19 status, age in years and sex. Results and caveats for the whole study, not just this receptor: The amount of clinical and demographic metadata varied by source and participant and was provided uncurated.

A second Seattle source provided samples from volunteer blood donors who had recovered from COVID-19. Each collaborating institution followed its own protocols to collect whole blood in K2EDTA tubes. For TCRbeta analysis, collaborators shipped samples as frozen whole blood, isolated PBMCs, or DNA extracted from either of those sample types. The immunoSEQ Assay, a bias-controlled multiplex PCR, was used to amplify TCRbeta CDR3 regions from genomic DNA. As for the authors' bioinformatics: Nucleated cell counts per sample were estimated from amplification of reference gene primers within the assay. To quantify the absolute abundance of each unique TCRbeta CDR3 rearrangement, sequence reads were collapsed and filtered. For each sample, productive Simpson clonality was calculated by taking the square root of Simpson's diversity index across productive rearrangements. The clones in this table, taken by TCRdb from immuneACCESS, are in-frame only. Not every clone is retained; where verified, under half of the shortfall comes from an unresolved V gene, and the cause of the rest is unknown. The D gene and trimming were derived from the DNA, and the V and J assignments and clone size from that table. The sample table lists 150,000 to 200,000 clones, roughly 84% of them with a count of one. The top ten hold 1.2% of the sample.

The CDR3 has 13 amino acids, counting the end cysteine and phenylalanine. CDR3 DNA is the only sequence kept; it has 39 bases, read in frame from the first base. Trimming takes 8 bases off V and 4 bases off J; junction bases not matched to a gene: 5. The TCR sequence derives from a man aged 60 to 69 who had recovered from COVID-19. Sequenced: peripheral blood. The rearranged chain carries TRBV12-3 or TRBV12-4 and TRBJ1-5, and TRBD1 aligns with 7 junction nucleotides. The bases read TGTGCCAGCGCCTCGACAGGGAATCAGCCCCAGCATTTT. It translates as CASASTGNQPQHF.